This T cell receptor beta chain was profiled in a study of naive and memory T cell subsets. Two oligonucleotides, mixed equimolar, formed the beta constant-region primer covering TRBC1 and TRBC2. The ligated cDNA underwent four PCR rounds using SP2 and nested alpha and beta constant-region primers. The cDNA 3' end received a ligated single-stranded oligonucleotide carrying the SP2 primer and a 12-nucleotide UMI. Using its own MiXCR run on the UMI-ligation and nested PCR reads, TCRdb lists one record per CDR3 protein. The sample yields over 100,000 distinct CDR3 sequences, roughly 15% seen once. The junction had 6 bases not matched to a gene; V was cut back by 4 bases and J by 1 base. The germline CDR1 and CDR2 sequences are SGHNT and YYREEE (reference sequence). The CDR3 totals 16 residues. In regard to this clonotype: Its specificity is unknown.

CD8 T cells were positively selected from what remained after CD4 positive selection. Findings of the study overall: Especially in CD8 cells, naive repertoires contained a few larger clonotypes, possibly CD45RA-re-expressing memory cells. RNA-based TCR counts may shift with T cell activation and differentiation.

What was sequenced was naive CD8+ T cells from blood. This receptor was identified in a human donor in good health. The rearrangement uses TRBV5-4 and TRBJ2-5; 11 bases align to TRBD2. The CDR3 DNA sequence: TGTGCCAGCAGCCTACGACTAGCGGGGCCCCAAGAGACCCAGTACTTC. This translates into CASSLRLAGPQETQYF.